Given below is one TCR beta chain in context. Compared with germline, one end of the junction differs, possibly owing to a read error. These data are taken from a study of spatial heterogeneity in lung cancer. The overall study: The donor population consisted of approximately 70 patients with untreated, early-stage non-small cell lung cancer.

TCR cDNA molecules each had a unique molecular identifier. TCRdb independently ran MiXCR on the 5' RACE reads; one entry per CDR3 protein. Among around 70,000 distinct CDR3 sequences listed, about 8.2% were seen once. This CDR3 has 9 amino acids. Germline V CDR1 and CDR2: MNHEY, SMNVEV (reference sequence). Time point given: blood at routine non-recurrence follow-up after resection. Tumor, nontumor lung or frozen PBMC supplied whole RNA that was sequenced unsorted. Sequencing was performed on PBMCs, taken at follow-up. The chain uses TRBV27 and TRBJ2-7; unclear D gene. This TCR was recovered from a female donor with early-stage non-small cell lung cancer. CDR3: CAHADEQYF. Here the CDR3 DNA reads TGCGCACACGCTGACGAGCAGTACTTC.